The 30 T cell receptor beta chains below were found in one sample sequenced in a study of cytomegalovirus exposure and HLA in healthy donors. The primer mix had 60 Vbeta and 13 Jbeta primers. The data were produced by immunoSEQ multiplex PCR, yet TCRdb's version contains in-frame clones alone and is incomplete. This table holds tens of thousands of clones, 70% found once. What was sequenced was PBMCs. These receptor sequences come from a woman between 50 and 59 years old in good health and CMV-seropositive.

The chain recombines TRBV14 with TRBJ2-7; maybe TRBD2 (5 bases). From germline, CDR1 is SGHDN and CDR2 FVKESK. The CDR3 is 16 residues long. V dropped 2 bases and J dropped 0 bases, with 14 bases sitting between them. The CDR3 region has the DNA TGTGCCAGCAGCCAACGTCCGGGATCTAGCTCCTACGAGCAGTACTTC. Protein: CASSQRPGSSSYEQYF. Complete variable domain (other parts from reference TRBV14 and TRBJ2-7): EAGVTQFPSHSVIEKGQTVTLRCDPISGHDNLYWYRRVMGKEIKFLLHFVKESKQDESGMPNNRFLAERTGGTYSTLKVQPAELEDSGVYFCASSQRPGSSSYEQYFGPGTRLTVT.

The CDR3 coding sequence is TGTGCCAGCAGCGTAGAGGGACAGGGGGCGGAGGAGCAGTACTTC. Translation gives CASSVEGQGAEEQYF. The chain couples TRBV9 to TRBJ2-7, with 12 nucleotides matching TRBD1. This CDR3 spans 15 amino acids. CDR1 is SGDLS and CDR2 is YYNGEE in the germline V gene. V was clipped by 0 bases and J by 7 bases; unmatched bases: 5.

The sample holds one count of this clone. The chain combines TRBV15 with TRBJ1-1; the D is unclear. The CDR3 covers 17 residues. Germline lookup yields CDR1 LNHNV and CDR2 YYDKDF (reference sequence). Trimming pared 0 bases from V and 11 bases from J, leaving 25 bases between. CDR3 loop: CATSRDYVAGPPKWAFF. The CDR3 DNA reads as TGTGCCACCAGCAGAGATTATGTCGCAGGCCCGCCGAAGTGGGCTTTCTTT. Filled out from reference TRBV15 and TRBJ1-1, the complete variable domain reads DAMVIQNPRYQVTQFGKPVTLSCSQTLNHNVMYWYQQKSSQAPKLLFHYYDKDFNNEADTPDNFQSRRPNTSFCFLDIRSPGLGDTAMYLCATSRDYVAGPPKWAFFGQGTRLTVV.

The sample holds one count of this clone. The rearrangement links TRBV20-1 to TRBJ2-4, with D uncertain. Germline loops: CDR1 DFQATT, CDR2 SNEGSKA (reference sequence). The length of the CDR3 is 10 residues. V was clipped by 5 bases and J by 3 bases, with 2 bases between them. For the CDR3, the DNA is TGCAGTGCTTACAAAAACATTCAGTACTTC. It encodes CSAYKNIQYF.

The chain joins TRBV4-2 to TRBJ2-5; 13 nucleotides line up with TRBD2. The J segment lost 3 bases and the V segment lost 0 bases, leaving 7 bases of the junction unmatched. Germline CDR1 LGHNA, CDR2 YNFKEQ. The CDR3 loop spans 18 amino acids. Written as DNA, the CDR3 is TGTGCCAGCAGCCAAGATCCTCCCGGGACTAGCGGGGAAGAGACCCAGTACTTC. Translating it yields CASSQDPPGTSGEETQYF.

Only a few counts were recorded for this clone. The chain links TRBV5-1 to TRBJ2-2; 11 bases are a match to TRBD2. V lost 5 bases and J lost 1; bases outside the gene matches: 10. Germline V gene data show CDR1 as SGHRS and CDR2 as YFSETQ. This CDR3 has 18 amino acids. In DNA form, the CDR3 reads TGCGCCAGCAGGTCCGCCGGGACTAGCGGCCAGAACACCGGGGAGCTGTTTTTT. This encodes CASRSAGTSGQNTGELFF.

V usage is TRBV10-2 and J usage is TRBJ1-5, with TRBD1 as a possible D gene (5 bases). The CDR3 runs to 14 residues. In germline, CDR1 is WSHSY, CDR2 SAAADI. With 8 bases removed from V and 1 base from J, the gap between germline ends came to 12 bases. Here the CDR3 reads CASRGVGSNQPQHF. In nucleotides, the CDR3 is TGCGCCAGCCGGGGGGTAGGGAGCAATCAGCCCCAGCATTTT.

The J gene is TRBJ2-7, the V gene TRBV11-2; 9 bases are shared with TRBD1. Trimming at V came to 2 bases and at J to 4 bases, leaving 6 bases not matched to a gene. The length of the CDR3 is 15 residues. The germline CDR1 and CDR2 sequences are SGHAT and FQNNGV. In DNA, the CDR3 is TGTGCCAGCAGCTTACGTGGGACAGGGCTTTACGAGCAGTACTTC. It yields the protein CASSLRGTGLYEQYF. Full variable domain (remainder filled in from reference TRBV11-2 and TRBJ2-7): EAGVAQSPRYKIIEKRQSVAFWCNPISGHATLYWYQQILGQGPKLLIQFQNNGVVDDSQLPKDRFSAERLKGVDSTLKIQPAKLEDSAVYLCASSLRGTGLYEQYFGPGTRLTVT.

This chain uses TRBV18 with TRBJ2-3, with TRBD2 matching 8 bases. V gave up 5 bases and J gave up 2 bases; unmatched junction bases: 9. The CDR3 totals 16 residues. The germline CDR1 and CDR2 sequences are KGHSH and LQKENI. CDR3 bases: TGTGCCAGCTCAGGCTCTACTAGCGGAACCACAGATACGCAGTATTTT. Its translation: CASSGSTSGTTDTQYF. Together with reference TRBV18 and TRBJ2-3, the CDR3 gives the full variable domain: NAGVMQNPRHLVRRRGQEARLRCSPMKGHSHVYWYRQLPEEGLKFMVYLQKENIIDESGMPKERFSAEFPKEGPSILRIQQVVRGDSAAYFCASSGSTSGTTDTQYFGPGTRLTVL.

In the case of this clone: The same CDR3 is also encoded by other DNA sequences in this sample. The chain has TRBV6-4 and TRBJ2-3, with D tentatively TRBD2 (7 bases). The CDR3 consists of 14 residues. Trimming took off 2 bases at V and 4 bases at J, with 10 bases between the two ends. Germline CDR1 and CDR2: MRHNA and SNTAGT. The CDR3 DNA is TGTGCCAGCAGTGACGGAGGGGGGGCAGATACGCAGTATTTT. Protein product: CASSDGGGADTQYF.

CDR3 sequence: CASSLAPWDRRTDTQYF. The CDR3 bases are TGTGCCAGCAGCTTAGCCCCATGGGACAGACGCACAGATACGCAGTATTTT. The rearrangement uses TRBV7-6 and TRBJ2-3, with TRBD1 identical over 7 bases. The CDR3 is 17 amino acids. Germline CDR1 SGHVS, CDR2 FNYEAQ. V trimming: 0 bases; J trimming: 1 base; junction bases outside the gene matches: 7.

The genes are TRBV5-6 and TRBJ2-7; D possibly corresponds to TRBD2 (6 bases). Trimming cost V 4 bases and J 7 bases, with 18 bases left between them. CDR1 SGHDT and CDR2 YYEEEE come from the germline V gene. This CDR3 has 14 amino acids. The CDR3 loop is CASSHRPGTREQYF. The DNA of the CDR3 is TGTGCCAGCAGCCACAGACCCGGGACTCGAGAGCAGTACTTC. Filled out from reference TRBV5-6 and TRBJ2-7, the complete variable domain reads DAGVTQSPTHLIKTRGQQVTLRCSPKSGHDTVSWYQQALGQGPQFIFQYYEEEERQRGNFPDRFSGHQFPNYSSELNVNALLLGDSALYLCASSHRPGTREQYFGPGTRLTVT.

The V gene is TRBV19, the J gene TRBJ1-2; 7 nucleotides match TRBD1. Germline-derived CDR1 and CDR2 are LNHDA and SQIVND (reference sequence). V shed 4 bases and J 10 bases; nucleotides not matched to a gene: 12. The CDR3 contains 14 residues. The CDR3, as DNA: TGTGCCAGTAGTACACCGGGACAGAGAACGTCCTACACCTTC. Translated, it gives CASSTPGQRTSYTF.

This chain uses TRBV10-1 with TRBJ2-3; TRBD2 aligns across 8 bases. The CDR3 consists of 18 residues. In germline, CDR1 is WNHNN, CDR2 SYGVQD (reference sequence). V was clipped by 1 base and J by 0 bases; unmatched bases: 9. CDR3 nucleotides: TGCGCCAGCAGTGAGTACGCGACTAGCGCCTCTAGCACAGATACGCAGTATTTT. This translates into CASSEYATSASSTDTQYF.

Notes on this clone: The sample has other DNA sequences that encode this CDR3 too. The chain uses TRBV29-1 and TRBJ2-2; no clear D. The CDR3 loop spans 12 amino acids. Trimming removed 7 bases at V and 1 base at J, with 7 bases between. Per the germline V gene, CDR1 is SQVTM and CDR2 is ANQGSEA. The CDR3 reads CSATRNTGELFF. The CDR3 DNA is TGCAGCGCAACCAGGAACACCGGGGAGCTGTTTTTT.

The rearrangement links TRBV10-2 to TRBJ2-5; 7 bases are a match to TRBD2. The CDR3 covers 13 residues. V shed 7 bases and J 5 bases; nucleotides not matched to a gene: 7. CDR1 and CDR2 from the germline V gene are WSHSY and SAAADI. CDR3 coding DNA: TGCGCCAGCACCCCGGGGGGTCAGGAGACCCAGTACTTC. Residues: CASTPGGQETQYF.

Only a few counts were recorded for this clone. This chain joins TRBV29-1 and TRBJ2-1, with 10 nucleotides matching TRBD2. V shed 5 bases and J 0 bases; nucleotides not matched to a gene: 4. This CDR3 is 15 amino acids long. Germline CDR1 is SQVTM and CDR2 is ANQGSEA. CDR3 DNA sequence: TGCAGCGTTACTAGCGGGGCGAGCTCCTACAATGAGCAGTTCTTC. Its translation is CSVTSGASSYNEQFF.

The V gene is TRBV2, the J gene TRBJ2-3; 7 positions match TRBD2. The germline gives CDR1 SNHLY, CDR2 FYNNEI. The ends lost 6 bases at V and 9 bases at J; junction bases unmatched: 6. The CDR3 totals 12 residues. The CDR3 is CASRRGRATQYF. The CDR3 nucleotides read TGTGCCAGCAGGCGGGGGAGGGCCACGCAGTATTTT.

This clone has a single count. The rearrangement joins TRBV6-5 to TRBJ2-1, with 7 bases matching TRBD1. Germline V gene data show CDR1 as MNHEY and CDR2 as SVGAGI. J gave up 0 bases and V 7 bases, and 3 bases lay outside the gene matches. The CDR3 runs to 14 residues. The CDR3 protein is CASTRDSSYNEQFF. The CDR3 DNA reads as TGTGCCAGCACCCGGGACAGCTCCTACAATGAGCAGTTCTTC.

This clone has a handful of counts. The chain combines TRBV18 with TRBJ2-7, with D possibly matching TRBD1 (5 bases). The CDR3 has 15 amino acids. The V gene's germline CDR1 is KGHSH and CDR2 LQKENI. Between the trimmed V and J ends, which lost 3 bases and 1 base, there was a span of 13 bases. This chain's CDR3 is CASSPGDRVSYEQYF. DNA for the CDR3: TGTGCCAGCTCACCGGGTGACAGAGTTTCCTACGAGCAGTACTTC.

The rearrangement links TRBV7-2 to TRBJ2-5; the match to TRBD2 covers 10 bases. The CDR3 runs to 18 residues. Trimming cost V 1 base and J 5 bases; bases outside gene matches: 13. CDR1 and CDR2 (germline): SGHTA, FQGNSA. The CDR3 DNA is TGTGCCAGCAGCTTAGTGGGTAGCGGGGGGCCTACCGGGGAGACCCAGTACTTC. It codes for CASSLVGSGGPTGETQYF. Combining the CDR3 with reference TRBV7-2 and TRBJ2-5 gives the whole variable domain GAGVSQSPSNKVTEKGKDVELRCDPISGHTALYWYRQSLGQGLEFLIYFQGNSAPDKSGLPSDRFSAERTGGSVSTLTIQRTQQEDSAVYLCASSLVGSGGPTGETQYFGPGTRLLVL.

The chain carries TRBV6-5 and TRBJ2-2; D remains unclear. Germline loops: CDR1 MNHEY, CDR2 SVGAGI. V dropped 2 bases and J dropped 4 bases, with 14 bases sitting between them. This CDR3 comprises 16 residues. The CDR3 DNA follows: TGTGCCAGCAGTTACATGGCCTCGAGAGGCACCGGGGAGCTGTTTTTT. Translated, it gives CASSYMASRGTGELFF.

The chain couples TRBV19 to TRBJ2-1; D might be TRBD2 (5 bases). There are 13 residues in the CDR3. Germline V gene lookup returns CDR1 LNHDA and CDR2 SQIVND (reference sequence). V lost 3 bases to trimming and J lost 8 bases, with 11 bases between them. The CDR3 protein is CASSIGKLDEQFF. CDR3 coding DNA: TGTGCCAGTAGTATCGGGAAGCTGGATGAGCAGTTCTTC.

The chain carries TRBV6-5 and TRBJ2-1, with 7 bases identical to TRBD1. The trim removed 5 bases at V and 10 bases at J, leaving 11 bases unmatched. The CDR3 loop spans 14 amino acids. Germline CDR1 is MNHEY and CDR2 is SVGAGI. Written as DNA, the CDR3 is TGTGCCAGCAGTGGCGGACAGGTCGATCTCGAGCAGTTCTTC. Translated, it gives CASSGGQVDLEQFF.

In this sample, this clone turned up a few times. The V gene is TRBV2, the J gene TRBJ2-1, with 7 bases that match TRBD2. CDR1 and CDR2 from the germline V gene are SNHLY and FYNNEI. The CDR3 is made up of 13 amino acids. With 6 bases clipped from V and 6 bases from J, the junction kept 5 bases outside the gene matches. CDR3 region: CASRVAGPNEQFF. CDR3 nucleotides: TGTGCCAGCAGAGTAGCGGGCCCCAATGAGCAGTTCTTC.

This CDR3 is CASSSGVAGANTGELFF. CDR3 coding DNA: TGTGCCAGCAGCTCCGGAGTCGCGGGAGCGAACACCGGGGAGCTGTTTTTT. V is TRBV7-8 and J is TRBJ2-2, with TRBD2 matching 7 bases. This CDR3 contains 17 residues. Germline CDR1 SGHVS, CDR2 FQNEAQ. After removal of 4 bases from V and 0 bases from J, the junction contained 8 bases not matched to a gene.

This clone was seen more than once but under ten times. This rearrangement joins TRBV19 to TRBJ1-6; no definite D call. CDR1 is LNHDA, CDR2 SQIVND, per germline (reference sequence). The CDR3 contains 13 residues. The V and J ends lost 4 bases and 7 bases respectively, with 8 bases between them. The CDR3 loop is CASSTHKNSPLHF. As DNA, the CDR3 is TGTGCCAGTAGTACGCACAAGAATTCACCCCTCCACTTT.

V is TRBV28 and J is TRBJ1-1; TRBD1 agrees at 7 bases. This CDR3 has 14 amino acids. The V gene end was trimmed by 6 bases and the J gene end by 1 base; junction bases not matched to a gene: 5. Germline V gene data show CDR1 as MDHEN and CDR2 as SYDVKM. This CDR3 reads CASRAGQQNTEAFF. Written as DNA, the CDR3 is TGTGCCAGCAGGGCGGGACAGCAGAACACTGAAGCTTTCTTT.

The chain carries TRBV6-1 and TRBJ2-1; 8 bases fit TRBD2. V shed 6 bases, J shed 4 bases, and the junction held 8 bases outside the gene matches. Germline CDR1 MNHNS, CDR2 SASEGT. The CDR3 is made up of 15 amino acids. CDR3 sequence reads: CASRSRPSGYNEQFF. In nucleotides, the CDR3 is TGTGCCAGCAGGAGCCGGCCTAGCGGGTACAATGAGCAGTTCTTC.

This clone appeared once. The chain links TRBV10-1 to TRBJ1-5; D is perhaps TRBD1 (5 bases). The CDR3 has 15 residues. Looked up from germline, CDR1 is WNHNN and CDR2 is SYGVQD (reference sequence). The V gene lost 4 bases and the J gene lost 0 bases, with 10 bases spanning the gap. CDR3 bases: TGCGCCAGCAGTGGACAGTACTATAGCAATCAGCCCCAGCATTTT. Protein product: CASSGQYYSNQPQHF.